These 32 T cell receptor beta chains originate from one sample sequenced in a study of CD8+ T cells in alopecia areata. As the sequencing template, cDNA was produced by extracting RNA and reverse transcribing it. The method was immunoSEQ multiplex PCR; TCRdb's version includes in-frame clones alone and lacks a portion of them. The repertoire holds about 150,000 clones, with around 50% as singletons. Source: CD8+ T cells sorted from blood, taken at week 0. Receptors originate from a human donor with alopecia areata.

This clone was seen more than once but under ten times. CDR3: CASSFEGKTDTQYF. CDR3 DNA: TGTGCCAGCAGCTTCGAGGGGAAAACAGATACGCAGTATTTT. The chain employs TRBV5-6 and TRBJ2-3; D may be TRBD1 or TRBD2 (5 bases each). This CDR3 has 14 amino acids. Trimming pared 2 bases from V and 3 bases from J, leaving 10 bases between. Germline V gene lookup returns CDR1 SGHDT and CDR2 YYEEEE.

J is TRBJ1-3 and V is TRBV25-1; D unclear. The germline V gene has CDR1 MGHDK and CDR2 SYGVNS. The CDR3 consists of 13 residues. V was pared by 7 bases and J by 2 bases, with 9 bases between. CDR3 residues: CASKAGAGNTIYF. The CDR3 nucleotides read TGTGCCAGCAAAGCAGGAGCTGGAAACACCATATATTTT.

This clone came up a few times. V gene TRBV29-1 combines with J gene TRBJ1-1; D uncertain. The germline V gene has CDR1 SQVTM and CDR2 ANQGSEA. V was clipped by 5 bases and J by 1 base, with 8 bases between them. The CDR3 contains 12 residues. The DNA of the CDR3 is TGCAGCGTTCAATCAGGGAACACTGAAGCTTTCTTT. Its translation is CSVQSGNTEAFF.

V is TRBV6-5 and J is TRBJ2-7; D tentatively fits TRBD1 or TRBD2 (6 bases each). Germline lookup yields CDR1 MNHEY and CDR2 SVGAGI. The CDR3 covers 14 residues. V was trimmed by 3 bases and J by 2 bases, leaving 11 bases between them. The CDR3 is CASSYVGGTYEQYF. Here the CDR3 DNA reads TGTGCCAGCAGTTATGTGGGGGGCACCTACGAGCAGTACTTC.

This chain joins TRBV10-3 and TRBJ2-7, with 7 positions matching TRBD1. The CDR3 sequence is 14 residues long. V trimming: 4 bases; J trimming: 1 base; junction bases outside the gene matches: 4. Germline V lookup: CDR1 ENHRY, CDR2 SYGVKD. In DNA, the CDR3 is TGTGCCATCAGTGTGGGCAGGGGGTCCTACGAGCAGTACTTC. Translated: CAISVGRGSYEQYF.

The table lists this clone with a few counts. CDR3 coding DNA: TGTGCCAGCAGCCCGAGGGGAACAGGGGGAAACACCATATATTTT. Protein sequence: CASSPRGTGGNTIYF. The chain has TRBV7-6 and TRBJ1-3; TRBD1 might be the D (6 bases). Trimming left V 5 bases short and J 4 bases short, with 15 bases between. In germline, CDR1 is SGHVS, CDR2 FNYEAQ. CDR3 length equals 15 residues.

The chain is built from TRBV7-6 and TRBJ1-1, with D perhaps matching TRBD1 (5 bases). Per germline, CDR1 SGHVS and CDR2 FNYEAQ. With 1 base removed from V and 1 base from J, the gap between germline ends came to 16 bases. This CDR3 comprises 17 residues. CDR3 nucleotides: TGTGCCAGCAGCTTAGTTGAGTTCAGGGTAACGAACACTGAAGCTTTCTTT. The encoded protein is CASSLVEFRVTNTEAFF. Together with reference TRBV7-6 and TRBJ1-1, the CDR3 gives the full variable domain: GAGVSQSPRYKVTKRGQDVALRCDPISGHVSLYWYRQALGQGPEFLTYFNYEAQQDKSGLPNDRFSAERPEGSISTLTIQRTEQRDSAMYRCASSLVEFRVTNTEAFFGQGTRLTVV.

This clone was counted between two and nine times. The chain links TRBV29-1 to TRBJ2-3; TRBD2 aligns across 7 bases. Germline CDR1 and CDR2: SQVTM and ANQGSEA. Germline trimming cut 6 bases from V and 4 bases from J; bases unmatched to any gene: 13. There are 15 residues in the CDR3. The CDR3 here is CSVKGGHTLADTQYF. CDR3 in DNA: TGCAGCGTAAAGGGAGGGCATACATTGGCAGATACGCAGTATTTT.

The chain couples TRBV30 to TRBJ1-1; D gene ambiguous. This CDR3 has 14 residues. Germline V gene data show CDR1 as GTSNPN and CDR2 as SVGIG (reference sequence). The V end was cut by 0 bases, the J end by 0 bases, with 8 bases between. The CDR3 loop reads CAWSVIGMNTEAFF. CDR3 in DNA: TGTGCCTGGAGTGTAATCGGGATGAACACTGAAGCTTTCTTT.

V and J are TRBV4-3 and TRBJ1-2; 8 bases are a match to TRBD1. Germline V gene sequence: CDR1 LGHNA, CDR2 YSLEER. The CDR3 consists of 16 residues. V shed 4 bases and J 2 bases; nucleotides not matched to a gene: 9. The CDR3 is CASSPGQATMNYGYTF. In nucleotides, the CDR3 is TGCGCCAGCAGCCCGGGACAGGCGACGATGAACTATGGCTACACCTTC.

The CDR3 DNA sequence: TGTGCCAGCAGGAAGAAGTCCAGGGGGAAGAACACTGAAGCTTTCTTT. This codes for CASRKKSRGKNTEAFF. The chain couples TRBV7-3 to TRBJ1-1, with 7 bases identical to TRBD1. The CDR3 has 16 residues. Germline values: CDR1 SGHTA, CDR2 FQGTGA. J lost 1 base, V lost 6 bases, and 11 bases had no gene match.

The chain employs TRBV30 and TRBJ2-2; 11 bases align to TRBD1. Germline loops: CDR1 GTSNPN, CDR2 SVGIG (reference sequence). This CDR3 region has 16 residues. V shed 2 bases and J 1 base; nucleotides not matched to a gene: 3. As DNA, the CDR3 is TGTGCCTGGAGTTTCGGGACAGGGGGGAACACCGGGGAGCTGTTTTTT. Its translation is CAWSFGTGGNTGELFF.

This clone occurred a few times. The V gene is TRBV5-1, the J gene TRBJ2-7; D may be TRBD2 (6 bases). CDR1 and CDR2 (germline): SGHRS, YFSETQ. V lost 0 bases, J lost 3 bases, and 10 bases lay in between. The CDR3 spans 14 residues. CDR3 in amino acids: CASSLAGVGYEQYF. CDR3 coding DNA: TGCGCCAGCAGCTTGGCGGGGGTCGGCTACGAGCAGTACTTC.

This clone has only a few counts. The chain recombines TRBV7-2 with TRBJ2-4; 7 bases map to TRBD2. Germline CDR1 and CDR2: SGHTA and FQGNSA. This CDR3 spans 14 amino acids. J lost 8 bases, V lost 5 bases, and 9 bases had no gene match. The CDR3 protein is CASSAAGAVDIQYF. DNA for the CDR3: TGTGCCAGCAGCGCGGCGGGAGCAGTCGACATTCAGTACTTC.

The chain combines TRBV19 with TRBJ2-3, with D perhaps matching TRBD1 (5 bases). V dropped 5 bases and J dropped 2 bases, with 14 bases sitting between them. CDR1 is LNHDA, CDR2 SQIVND, per germline (reference sequence). The length of the CDR3 is 15 residues. In DNA, the CDR3 is TGTGCCAGTAGTCAACAGGAGAACCCCACAGATACGCAGTATTTT. Amino acids: CASSQQENPTDTQYF. Variable domain in full (rest from reference TRBV19 and TRBJ2-3): DGGITQSPKYLFRKEGQNVTLSCEQNLNHDAMYWYRQDPGQGLRLIYYSQIVNDFQKGDIAEGYSVSREKKESFPLTVTSAQKNPTAFYLCASSQQENPTDTQYFGPGTRLTVL.

There are a few counts of this clone. CDR3 sequence: CAWRWGQSNTEAFF. The CDR3 DNA is TGTGCCTGGAGGTGGGGACAGTCGAACACTGAAGCTTTCTTT. The chain carries TRBV30 and TRBJ1-1, with 7 bases that match TRBD1. This CDR3 has 14 amino acids. Germline CDR1 GTSNPN, CDR2 SVGIG (reference sequence). V lost 3 bases to trimming and J lost 1 base; unmatched junction nucleotides: 5.

This clone was picked up a small number of times. This chain connects TRBV29-1 to TRBJ2-1; 9 bases map to TRBD2. After removal of 8 bases from V and 6 bases from J, the junction contained 11 bases not matched to a gene. The CDR3 is 14 amino acids. Germline V lookup: CDR1 SQVTM, CDR2 ANQGSEA. CDR3 residues: CSIRKRGATNEQFF. The CDR3 nucleotides are TGCAGCATCCGGAAGCGGGGGGCGACCAATGAGCAGTTCTTC.

The chain has TRBV15 and TRBJ1-1, with D perhaps matching TRBD1 (5 bases). V was cut by 1 base and J by 1 base, with 7 bases left in between. Per germline, CDR1 LNHNV and CDR2 YYDKDF (reference sequence). This CDR3 is 14 amino acids long. The DNA for the CDR3 is TGTGCCACCAGCAGAGGCGGGGGGAACACTGAAGCTTTCTTT. Protein: CATSRGGGNTEAFF.

The gene calls are TRBV29-1 and TRBJ2-1; 14 bases align to TRBD2. Germline V CDR1 and CDR2: SQVTM, ANQGSEA. CDR3 length: 15 residues. Trimming at V came to 4 bases and at J to 8 bases, leaving 7 bases not matched to a gene. The CDR3 region has the DNA TGCAGCGTTGCGGGGACTAGCGGGGGAGTAGATGAGCAGTTCTTC. It codes for CSVAGTSGGVDEQFF.

The rearrangement joins TRBV27 to TRBJ2-2; TRBD2 might be the D (6 bases). Germline lookup yields CDR1 MNHEY and CDR2 SMNVEV (reference sequence). Trimming took 5 bases from V and 5 from J, leaving 21 bases between them. The CDR3 extends over 17 amino acids. In DNA, the CDR3 is TGTGCCAGCAGTATACCTGGGACTCTGATGAGTACCGGGGAGCTGTTTTTT. Protein: CASSIPGTLMSTGELFF.

This clone has only a few counts. The sample holds other DNA sequences that translate to the same CDR3. This chain connects TRBV9 to TRBJ1-1, with D possibly being TRBD1 (6 bases). The CDR3 contains 14 residues. Germline V lookup: CDR1 SGDLS, CDR2 YYNGEE. Trimming cost V 2 bases and J 1 base, with 9 bases left between them. The CDR3 region is CASSVGGRNTEAFF. In DNA, the CDR3 is TGTGCCAGCAGCGTTGGGGGCCGGAACACTGAAGCTTTCTTT.

This clone occurred a few times. This chain links TRBV25-1 with TRBJ2-7; D possibly corresponds to TRBD2 (6 bases). The CDR3 sequence is 13 residues long. From germline, CDR1 is MGHDK and CDR2 SYGVNS. With 6 bases removed from V and 3 bases from J, the gap between germline ends came to 12 bases. CDR3 coding DNA: TGTGCCAGCAGGCGGCTCGGGGGCTACGAGCAGTACTTC. Its protein product is CASRRLGGYEQYF.

The genes are TRBV30 and TRBJ2-3; unclear D gene. The germline V gene encodes CDR1 GTSNPN and CDR2 SVGIG (reference sequence). Trimming took 0 bases from V and 8 from J, leaving 6 bases between them. The length of the CDR3 is 11 residues. The chain's CDR3 is CAWSVGGTQYF. DNA of the CDR3: TGTGCCTGGAGTGTGGGTGGTACGCAGTATTTT.

V and J are TRBV15 and TRBJ2-7, with TRBD1 matching over 8 bases. This CDR3 contains 14 residues. The germline CDR1 and CDR2 sequences are LNHNV and YYDKDF (reference sequence). The ends lost 5 bases at V and 3 bases at J; junction bases unmatched: 6. CDR3 protein: CATSFGQGLYEQYF. CDR3 sequence (DNA): TGTGCCACCAGCTTCGGACAGGGACTCTACGAGCAGTACTTC.

This clone was observed a handful of times. V gene TRBV2 combines with J gene TRBJ2-1; unclear D gene. Trimming left V 4 bases short and J 0 bases short, with 16 bases between. Germline V CDR1 and CDR2: SNHLY, FYNNEI. The CDR3 contains 17 residues. CDR3 sequence (DNA): TGTGCCAGCAGTGCAATGATGGCGGAAAGCTCCTACAATGAGCAGTTCTTC. Its protein is CASSAMMAESSYNEQFF.

The V and J genes are TRBV9 and TRBJ1-2; 9 bases align to TRBD1. CDR3 length: 15 amino acids. The V segment lost 0 bases and the J segment 2 bases; nucleotides outside the gene matches: 2. CDR1 is SGDLS, CDR2 YYNGEE, per germline. This CDR3 reads CASSVDGTGNYGYTF. The CDR3 coding sequence is TGTGCCAGCAGCGTAGACGGGACAGGGAACTATGGCTACACCTTC. The full variable domain, its missing parts supplied by reference TRBV9 and TRBJ1-2, is DSGVTQTPKHLITATGQRVTLRCSPRSGDLSVYWYQQSLDQGLQFLIQYYNGEERAKGNILERFSAQQFPDLHSELNLSSLELGDSALYFCASSVDGTGNYGYTFGSGTRLTVV.

The chain is built from TRBV7-9 and TRBJ2-1; 7 bases align to TRBD2. The CDR3 totals 13 residues. CDR1 is SEHNR and CDR2 is FQNEAQ in the germline V gene (reference sequence). The trim removed 3 bases at V and 8 bases at J, leaving 4 bases unmatched. The CDR3 DNA sequence: TGTGCCAGCAGCTTCAGCGGGGCGGATGAGCAGTTCTTC. This codes for CASSFSGADEQFF.

The chain carries TRBV9 and TRBJ2-1; TRBD1 agrees at 10 bases. The germline gives CDR1 SGDLS, CDR2 YYNGEE. V trimming: 0 bases; J trimming: 7 bases; junction bases outside the gene matches: 4. CDR3 length: 15 residues. Here the CDR3 reads CASSVGGQGGNEQFF. CDR3 DNA: TGTGCCAGCAGCGTAGGCGGACAGGGGGGGAATGAGCAGTTCTTC.

A few counts support this clone. The genes are TRBV29-1 and TRBJ2-3, with 9 nucleotides matching TRBD2. This CDR3 spans 16 amino acids. Germline-derived CDR1 and CDR2 are SQVTM and ANQGSEA. V lost 6 bases to trimming and J lost 1 base; unmatched junction nucleotides: 11. The CDR3 loop is CSVKVRLAGRTDTQYF. The CDR3 region has the DNA TGCAGCGTCAAGGTGCGTCTAGCGGGACGCACAGATACGCAGTATTTT.

V gene TRBV7-2 combines with J gene TRBJ1-1; no definite D call. With 5 bases removed from V and 9 bases from J, the gap between germline ends came to 13 bases. CDR1 is SGHTA and CDR2 is FQGNSA in the germline V gene. The length of the CDR3 is 12 residues. In DNA, the CDR3 is TGTGCCAGCAGCACCAACGGCCCCCAAGCTTTCTTT. It is translated as CASSTNGPQAFF.

This clone turned up a few times. The J gene is TRBJ2-7, the V gene TRBV29-1; D tentatively fits TRBD1 or TRBD2 (5 bases each). Germline CDR1 SQVTM, CDR2 ANQGSEA. The CDR3 has 14 amino acids. V was cut by 6 bases and J by 0 bases, with 15 bases left in between. The CDR3 region has the DNA TGCAGCGTACTAGGGGCGGGTGACTCCTACGAGCAGTACTTC. This gives the protein CSVLGAGDSYEQYF.

This clone was detected only a few times. This chain uses TRBV5-1 with TRBJ2-7; 7 nucleotides line up with TRBD1. Germline CDR1 reads SGHRS; CDR2 reads YFSETQ. The CDR3 sequence is 13 residues long. The V segment lost 6 bases and the J segment 0 bases; nucleotides outside the gene matches: 3. As DNA, the CDR3 is TGCGCCAGCAAAGGGGACAGCTCCTACGAGCAGTACTTC. It encodes CASKGDSSYEQYF.